This record looks at one T cell receptor beta chain sequence and its context. The antigen is unknown. These data come from a study of cytomegalovirus exposure and HLA in healthy donors. General study results and limits: For most TCR sequences rarity was the rule, although some public TCRs occurred in many donors. Listed as cytomegalovirus-associated were 150 or so TCR beta chains.

Profiled with immunoSEQ multiplex PCR; TCRdb holds only in-frame clones, not every one. The sample has approximately 190,000 clones, around 84% seen once. The germline V gene has CDR1 ENHRY and CDR2 SYGVKD. The CDR3 totals 16 residues. The V gene end was trimmed by 2 bases and the J gene end by 7 bases; junction bases not matched to a gene: 4. The donors were in the approximately 120-subject validation cohort, distinct from the roughly 670-subject first cohort. The sequence came from a woman aged 30 to 39 in good health and CMV-seropositive. The sequenced sample consisted of PBMCs. This chain links TRBV10-3 with TRBJ2-1; 14 nucleotides align to TRBD2. CDR3: CAISEGTSGSRNEQFF. The CDR3 DNA reads as TGTGCCATCAGTGAGGGGACTAGCGGGAGTCGGAATGAGCAGTTCTTC.